This TCR beta chain originates from a study of early T cells in non-severe SARS-CoV-2 infection. The wider study: Chains were unpaired, as sequencing was done on bulk RNA from unsorted whole blood.

Study-level results: Private and CD4 specificities were missed by VDJdb matching, skewed to anti-spike CD8.

As to this clonotype: Its antigen is undetermined.

Attached unique molecular identifiers marked individual cDNA molecules. Each CDR3 protein gets one entry after TCRdb re-called the 5' RACE reads with MiXCR. The table has some 120,000 distinct CDR3 sequences, under 15% seen once; the top ten hold around a fifth. CDR3 length: 14 amino acids. Losses at the gene ends were 6 bases for V and 5 bases for J; bases not matched to a gene: 10. Germline loops: CDR1 SQVTM, CDR2 ANQGSEA. The chain combines TRBV29-1 with TRBJ2-5; 9 nucleotides match TRBD2. The receptor's source is an adult who was a healthcare worker with PCR-confirmed SARS-CoV-2 infection or an uninfected control (not recorded which). Sequenced: whole blood. The CDR3 sequence: CSVVAGVERETQYF. The CDR3 nucleotides are TGCAGCGTGGTAGCGGGGGTCGAGAGGGAGACCCAGTACTTC.